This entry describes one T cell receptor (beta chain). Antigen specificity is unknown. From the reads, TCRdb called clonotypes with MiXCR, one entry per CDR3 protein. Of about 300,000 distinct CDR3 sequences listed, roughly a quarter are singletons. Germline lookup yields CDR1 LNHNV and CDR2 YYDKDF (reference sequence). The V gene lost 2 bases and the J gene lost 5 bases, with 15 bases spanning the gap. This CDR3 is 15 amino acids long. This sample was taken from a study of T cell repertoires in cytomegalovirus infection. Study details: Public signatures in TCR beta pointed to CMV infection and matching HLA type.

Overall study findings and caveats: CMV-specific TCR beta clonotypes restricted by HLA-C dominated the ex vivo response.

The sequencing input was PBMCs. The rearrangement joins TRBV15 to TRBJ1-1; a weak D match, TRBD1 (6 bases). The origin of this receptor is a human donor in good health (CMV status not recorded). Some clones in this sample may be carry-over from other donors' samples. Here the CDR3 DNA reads TGTGCCACCAGCAGAAGGCAGGGGTGGGGTACTGAAGCTTTCTTT. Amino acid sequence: CATSRRQGWGTEAFF.